These T cell receptor beta chains were read from a single sample in a study of blood T cell repertoires in COVID-19. The method was immunoSEQ multiplex PCR; TCRdb's version includes in-frame clones alone and lacks a portion of them. This sample has some 240,000 clones, with 80% to 95% found just once. Sequencing was carried out using peripheral blood. The receptors stem from a man in his fifties or sixties with COVID-19, enrolled during active disease. Both conserved end residues are trimmed from each CDR3. A D gene is named only where the DNA matches it firmly.

V,D,CDR3
TRBV10-1,-,ASTSPKLF
TRBV2,-,ASSSQGGGVNEQF
TRBV14,TRBD2,ASSPGLAGTSSF
TRBV3-1/TRBV3-2,TRBD2,ASSQSGGRGTDTQY
TRBV20-1,-,SASYLNTQY
TRBV28,-,ASRQTGGYGYT
TRBV5-1,-,ASSGDNSYEQY
TRBV15,-,ATSREQGVGELF
TRBV2,TRBD1,ASRRDRTSTDTQY
TRBV6-2/TRBV6-3,-,ASNPARAGSPLH
TRBV9,-,ASSVGTAFSTDTQY
TRBV12-5,TRBD1,ASGLWTGKNGYT
TRBV28,TRBD2,ASSLSSGRRGVDTQY
TRBV18,-,ASSPQTENTEAF
TRBV12-3/TRBV12-4,TRBD1,ASSSGTGEY
TRBV27,TRBD2,ASSSSGGSPSEQY
TRBV5-5,TRBD2,ASSAIAGGANEQF
TRBV12-3/TRBV12-4,-,ASVRASRTEQF
TRBV7-9,-,ASSVTGTYEQY
TRBV11-2,-,ASSLNGGRDEQY
TRBV7-3,TRBD1,ASSLSTGGAETQY
TRBV27,TRBD1,ASSFYRDRGEKLF
TRBV5-1,-,ASSPGVPGELF
TRBV11-2,-,ASSPRTVDNSPLH
TRBV11-3,-,ASSSHPSWSGNTIY
TRBV3-1/TRBV3-2,TRBD2,ASSQVVPGLAGGYAYEQY
TRBV7-9,-,ASSLGAAREKLF
TRBV4-3,TRBD2,ASSQGDSGGLSSRQF
TRBV5-1,-,ASSLGQGQTLNTEAF
TRBV15,-,ATSRDHQNPYGYT
TRBV28,-,ASSWGQTQYTQY
TRBV28,-,ASSLVSYGYT
TRBV9,TRBD2,ASSVGGSGSFNEQY